These 8 T cell receptor beta chains came from one sample sequenced in a study of T-cell reconstitution after alpha-beta-depleted transplantation in children. Unique molecular identifiers were incorporated during preparation of the TCRbeta library. In TCRdb, the PCR reads were re-called with MiXCR into one record per CDR3 protein. This sample has around 500,000 distinct CDR3 sequences, with roughly an eighth found just once. The sequences come from PBMCs from the stem cell graft donor, collected from the stem cell graft. Receptors originate from a human donor who donated a stem cell graft to a child with combined immunodeficiency.

This clonotype was picked up a small number of times. The chain joins TRBV11-3 to TRBJ1-2, with 10 bases fitting TRBD1. After removal of 5 bases from V and 1 base from J, the junction contained 13 bases not matched to a gene. Per the germline V gene, CDR1 is SGHNT and CDR2 is YENEEA. The CDR3 is 18 residues long. CDR3 region: CASSLQFPGQGSNYGYTF. In nucleotides, the CDR3 is TGTGCCAGCAGCCTACAATTCCCGGGACAGGGGAGTAACTATGGCTACACCTTC.

There are a few counts of this clonotype. The chain links TRBV29-1 to TRBJ2-7; D is possibly TRBD1 or TRBD2 (5 bases each). The CDR3 spans 12 residues. The germline V gene has CDR1 SQVTM and CDR2 ANQGSEA. The ends were cut back, 6 bases at V and 3 bases at J, with 12 bases in the middle. This chain's CDR3 is CSVTRGYYEQYF. In DNA form, the CDR3 reads TGCAGCGTGACGAGGGGCTACTACGAGCAGTACTTC.

This clonotype was counted between two and nine times. The rearrangement links TRBV11-2 to TRBJ2-7; no clear D gene. Trimming stripped 1 base from V and 0 bases from J, with 10 bases between. This CDR3 has 15 residues. Germline CDR1 and CDR2: SGHAT and FQNNGV. The CDR3 here is CASSLGWQDSYEQYF. CDR3 DNA: TGTGCCAGCAGCTTAGGGTGGCAGGACTCCTACGAGCAGTACTTC.

In this sample, this clonotype turned up once. This chain uses TRBV4-2 with TRBJ2-7, with 8 nucleotides matching TRBD2. In germline, CDR1 is LGHNA, CDR2 YNFKEQ. Germline trimming cut 10 bases from V and 4 bases from J; bases unmatched to any gene: 9. CDR3 length: 13 amino acids. The CDR3 sequence is CAMGSGGGYEQYF. In nucleotides, the CDR3 is TGTGCCATGGGCTCCGGGGGGGGTTACGAGCAGTACTTC.

There are many counts of this clonotype. The gene calls are TRBV20-1 and TRBJ2-1; D is ambiguous. Germline V gene data show CDR1 as DFQATT and CDR2 as SNEGSKA (reference sequence). The V end was cut by 6 bases, the J end by 2 bases, with 17 bases between. This CDR3 region has 15 residues. DNA of the CDR3: TGCAGTGCCCAAACCTCGGTCGGCGCCTACAATGAGCAGTTCTTC. Translating gives CSAQTSVGAYNEQFF.

This clonotype was observed at least ten times. This chain connects TRBV25-1 to TRBJ2-3; no reliable D call. Germline assignment: CDR1 MGHDK and CDR2 SYGVNS. V lost 1 base and J 1 base, leaving 9 bases between the germline ends. CDR3 length: 15 residues. Here the CDR3 reads CASSEFGGRTDTQYF. For the CDR3, the DNA is TGTGCCAGCAGTGAATTCGGCGGACGCACAGATACGCAGTATTTT.

In its sample, this clonotype was seen a few times. V usage is TRBV29-1 and J usage is TRBJ2-3; the D is unclear. CDR3 length equals 15 residues. The germline V gene encodes CDR1 SQVTM and CDR2 ANQGSEA. Trimming took 1 base from V and 4 from J, leaving 15 bases between them. The CDR3 here is CSVEVQEEYPDTQYF. The DNA for the CDR3 is TGCAGCGTTGAAGTCCAGGAAGAGTATCCAGATACGCAGTATTTT.

The chain carries TRBV9 and TRBJ2-2, with D perhaps matching TRBD2 (5 bases). Germline V gene data show CDR1 as SGDLS and CDR2 as YYNGEE. The CDR3 has 13 residues. The ends were cut back, 4 bases at V and 5 bases at J, with 9 bases in the middle. As DNA, the CDR3 is TGTGCCAGCAGCAGCCCGGGGACCGGGGAGCTGTTTTTT. This gives the protein CASSSPGTGELFF. The full variable domain, in which reference TRBV9 and TRBJ2-2 provide the parts outside the CDR3, is DSGVTQTPKHLITATGQRVTLRCSPRSGDLSVYWYQQSLDQGLQFLIQYYNGEERAKGNILERFSAQQFPDLHSELNLSSLELGDSALYFCASSSPGTGELFFGEGSRLTVL.